The TCR beta chain under discussion was sequenced for a study of CXCR3-negative and CXCR3-positive naive CD8 T cells. The overall study: There were about 150 million TRB reads altogether, and each library had about 1.5 +/- 0.3 million of them. Findings of the study overall: Memory CD8+ cells showed much lower diversity, while both naive subsets displayed comparably high diversity. CXCR3-positive naive cells had more hydrophobic TRB CDR3s than CXCR3-negative naive cells.

The CDR3 is 14 residues long. CDR1 and CDR2 (germline): MDHEN, SYDVKM. Points on this clonotype: Its antigen is as yet unknown.

With UMI labels, 5' RACE was used to prepare the TRB cDNA libraries. From the 5' RACE reads, TCRdb lists one entry per CDR3 protein and no DNA. The repertoire shows about 86,000 distinct CDR3 sequences; the top ten hold less than 0.85%. V and J are TRBV28 and TRBJ2-7; TCRdb calls TRBD1, which cannot be checked without DNA. This TCR came from a human donor in good health. Some clones in this sample may be carry-over from other donors' samples. Material: naive CXCR3+ CD8+ T cells from blood. As for subset: CD45RO-CCR7+CD27+CD95- naive CD8+ T cells expressing CXCR3 (TNR3+). The CDR3 spells CASSWDRGRGEQYF.